Below, one T cell receptor beta chain is given with its context. A read error may produce the germline difference seen at one junction end. The data stem from a study of blood T cell repertoires in COVID-19. Across the study: PBMCs, B-cell-depleted T cells, or T cells provided the cDNA or gDNA that made up the material.

The Seattle site enrolled patients during active infection and followed them longitudinally. Under the authors' procedure: It was from reference gene primer amplification that nucleated cell counts were estimated. The table came from immunoSEQ multiplex PCR; TCRdb's copy has only in-frame clones and leaves some out. From that table come the V and J calls and clone size; the DNA was used to work out D and trimming. Of about 150,000 clones in the sample, more than 75% were seen once. This sequence was found in an older woman with COVID-19, enrolled during active disease. The specimen was peripheral blood.

The CDR3 protein is CASSEEDRGYGYTF. The CDR3 bases are TGTGCCAGCAGCGAAGAAGACAGGGGGTATGGCTACACCTTC. The rearrangement links TRBV6-1 to TRBJ1-2, with TRBD1 matching over 9 bases. Germline CDR1 reads MNHNS; CDR2 reads SASEGT. The length of the CDR3 is 14 residues.